The 4 T cell receptor beta chains reported below all come from one sample, sequenced in a study of T cell responses to AZD1222 COVID-19 vaccine. The repertoire was sequenced with immunoSEQ multiplex PCR; TCRdb's copy has only in-frame clones and lacks some. Seen here are 95,000 to 150,000 clones, over 80% observed once, and the top ten hold around 0.96%. Sequencing was performed on peripheral blood, taken on day 0 of AZD1222 vaccination. These receptors all stem from an adult in good health.

The rearrangement uses TRBV6-5 and TRBJ2-2, with 8 bases matching TRBD2. With V trimmed by 7 bases and J by 6 bases, 7 bases remained unmatched. Germline CDR1 is MNHEY and CDR2 is SVGAGI. The CDR3 extends over 14 amino acids. The CDR3 DNA is TGTGCCAGCATCCCTCTAGCGGGCCCCGGGGAGCTGTTTTTT. It specifies CASIPLAGPGELFF.

CDR3 loop: CASSIETRFNSPLHF. CDR3 sequence (DNA): TGTGCCAGTAGTATAGAGACCCGATTTAATTCACCCCTCCACTTT. This chain joins TRBV19 and TRBJ1-6, with unresolved D. Germline V gene data show CDR1 as LNHDA and CDR2 as SQIVND (reference sequence). The CDR3 has 15 amino acids. V was clipped by 0 bases and J by 6 bases, with 9 bases between them.

On this clone: An end of the junction does not agree with germline; a read error may underlie this. This sequence joins TRBV6-5 and TRBJ1-2; D is unclear. Germline V CDR1 and CDR2: MNHEY, SVGAGI. The CDR3 runs to 16 residues. DNA for the CDR3: TGTGCCAACAGTTACGGGGTCGTGGACCTTTACGAGGGCTACACCTTC. It specifies CANSYGVVDLYEGYTF.

V gene TRBV5-1 combines with J gene TRBJ2-2; D is uncertain. Trimming left V 0 bases short and J 3 bases short, with 0 bases between. This CDR3 is built from 12 residues. The V gene's germline CDR1 is SGHRS and CDR2 YFSETQ. This CDR3 reads CASSLDTGELFF. CDR3 DNA: TGCGCCAGCAGCTTGGACACCGGGGAGCTGTTTTTT.